This is a list of T cell receptor beta chains from one sample in a study of chemoradiotherapy in HPV16-positive cancers. TCRdb's table, derived via immunoSEQ multiplex PCR, lists solely in-frame clones and lacks some. The table lists 9,500 to 11,000 clones, over 65% of them singletons. This sample was gathered from a patient who underwent chemoradiotherapy. These receptors were taken from a human donor with HPV-associated anogenital cancer. Both conserved end residues are part of each CDR3. D genes are given only for firm matches. Expanded clones get a size class; other rows say once, few or many, or leave the size out.

V: TRBV20-1
D: -
J: TRBJ2-5
size: -
DNA: TGCAGTGCCGGCCCGGCAGAGACCCAGTACTTC
CDR3: CSAGPAETQYF

V: TRBV7-2
D: TRBD1
J: TRBJ1-2
size: -
DNA: TGTGCCAGCAGCTTAGGGACAGGGGCAGCCATAAATGGCTACACCTTC
CDR3: CASSLGTGAAINGYTF

V: TRBV29-1
D: -
J: TRBJ2-4
size: once
DNA: TGCAGCGTTTCCGGGACACCCAAAAACATTCAGTACTTC
CDR3: CSVSGTPKNIQYF

V: TRBV19
D: TRBD1
J: TRBJ1-4
size: few
DNA: TGTGCCAGTAGTACGACAGGGGGTAATGAAAAACTGTTTTTT
CDR3: CASSTTGGNEKLFF

V: TRBV5-1
D: TRBD2
J: TRBJ2-1
size: -
DNA: TGCGCCAGCAGGACTAGCGGGAGCAATGAGCAGTTCTTC
CDR3: CASRTSGSNEQFF

V: TRBV18
D: TRBD2
J: TRBJ2-1
size: once
DNA: TGTGCCAGCTCACGCTATTCAGGACTAGCGGACTACAATGAGCAGTTCTTC
CDR3: CASSRYSGLADYNEQFF

V: TRBV14
D: TRBD2
J: TRBJ2-1
size: -
DNA: TGTGCCAGCAGCCAAGATTGGCTAGCGGGTCCCAATGAGCAGTTCTTC
CDR3: CASSQDWLAGPNEQFF

V: TRBV7-9
D: -
J: TRBJ2-5
size: -
DNA: TGTGCCAGCAGCTTTGGCTCAGGGGAGACCCAGTACTTC
CDR3: CASSFGSGETQYF

V: TRBV4-1
D: TRBD1
J: TRBJ1-2
size: -
DNA: TGCGCCAGCAGGCACGGCAGGGGGCTAGGTGGCTACACCTTC
CDR3: CASRHGRGLGGYTF

V: TRBV27
D: -
J: TRBJ1-3
size: once
DNA: TGTGCCAGCAGTTCCCGGGACCCCCGGAAAGACACCATATATTTT
CDR3: CASSSRDPRKDTIYF

V: TRBV11-3
D: -
J: TRBJ2-2
size: -
DNA: TGTGCCAGCAGCTTAGACGGGTTCACCGGGGAGCTGTTTTTT
CDR3: CASSLDGFTGELFF

V: TRBV9
D: -
J: TRBJ2-3
size: -
DNA: TGTGCCAGCAGCGTAGAGGCGGGCCAGCTCACAGATACGCAGTATTTT
CDR3: CASSVEAGQLTDTQYF

V: TRBV6-5
D: -
J: TRBJ1-5
size: large
DNA: TGTGCCAGTCAGGGTAACAATCAGCCCCAGCATTTT
CDR3: CASQGNNQPQHF

V: TRBV6-6
D: -
J: TRBJ2-3
size: -
DNA: TGTGCCAGCGGACACCCGGGGGACAGCACAGATACGCAGTATTTT
CDR3: CASGHPGDSTDTQYF

V: TRBV10-3
D: TRBD2
J: TRBJ2-3
size: -
DNA: TGTGCCATCAGTGACAGGGCTAGCGGGGGGGCCGGAGATACGCAGTATTTT
CDR3: CAISDRASGGAGDTQYF

V: TRBV19
D: TRBD2
J: TRBJ2-5
size: -
DNA: TGTGCCAGTAGTCTTAACAGCGGGGGGGAGACCCAGTACTTC
CDR3: CASSLNSGGETQYF

V: TRBV5-8
D: -
J: TRBJ1-5
size: once
DNA: TGTGCCAGCAGCTTGTCGATAGCCCAGCATTTT
CDR3: CASSLSIAQHF

V: TRBV7-2
D: -
J: TRBJ2-3
size: -
DNA: TGTGCCAGCAGCTCACACAAGAACCCAATCCCAAATACGCAGTATTTT
CDR3: CASSSHKNPIPNTQYF

V: TRBV6-5
D: -
J: TRBJ1-5
size: -
DNA: TGTGCCAGCAGACGGACGGTTAATAGCAATCAGCCCCAGCATTTT
CDR3: CASRRTVNSNQPQHF

V: TRBV6-5
D: -
J: TRBJ1-5
size: -
DNA: TGTGCCAGCAGTTTGGTGTCAGGGACCAATCAGCCCCAGCATTTT
CDR3: CASSLVSGTNQPQHF

V: TRBV15
D: -
J: TRBJ1-4
size: few
DNA: TGTGCCACCAGCAGAGAACTTTGGTCGGGGGTTGGCGAAAAACTGTTTTTT
CDR3: CATSRELWSGVGEKLFF

V: TRBV6-5
D: -
J: TRBJ1-3
size: -
DNA: TGTGCCAGTTCCCAGGGTGTCGGAAACACCATATATTTT
CDR3: CASSQGVGNTIYF

V: TRBV30
D: -
J: TRBJ2-1
size: -
DNA: TGTGCCTGGGGACGGATTGGAGAGCAGTTCTTC
CDR3: CAWGRIGEQFF

V: TRBV4-1
D: TRBD1
J: TRBJ1-3
size: -
DNA: TGCGCCAGCAGCCAAGAGGGGACAGTCTCTGGAAACACCATATATTTT
CDR3: CASSQEGTVSGNTIYF

V: TRBV28
D: TRBD2
J: TRBJ2-2
size: -
DNA: TGTGCCAGCAGTCTCCGGACTAGCGGGAACACCGGGGAGCTGTTTTTT
CDR3: CASSLRTSGNTGELFF

V: TRBV19
D: -
J: TRBJ2-2
size: -
DNA: TGTGCCAGTACGGACCGCGGCAATACCGGGGAGCTGTTTTTT
CDR3: CASTDRGNTGELFF

V: TRBV7-2
D: TRBD2
J: TRBJ2-5
size: -
DNA: TGTGCCAGCAGTCCCTTAGCGGGGGGGCTCCGAGAGACCCAGTACTTC
CDR3: CASSPLAGGLRETQYF

V: TRBV5-4
D: -
J: TRBJ1-3
size: once
DNA: TGTGCCAGCAGCTTGGATCTCTCTGGAAACACCATATATTTT
CDR3: CASSLDLSGNTIYF

V: TRBV18
D: -
J: TRBJ1-5
size: few
DNA: TGTGCCAGCCTACCGACCGGGGCCCCCTCCTCCCCCAATCAGCCCCAGCATTTT
CDR3: CASLPTGAPSSPNQPQHF

V: TRBV28
D: TRBD2
J: TRBJ2-2
size: -
DNA: TGTGCCAGCAGTTTATTAAGGCGGGGGGCCGGGTCCGGGGAGCTGTTTTTT
CDR3: CASSLLRRGAGSGELFF

V: TRBV6-6
D: -
J: TRBJ1-2
size: -
DNA: TGTGCCAGCATGACGGTTGCTAACTATGGCTACACCTTC
CDR3: CASMTVANYGYTF

V: TRBV18
D: TRBD1
J: TRBJ1-1
size: -
DNA: TGTGCCAGCTCACCACCGCGGACAGGGAATGAGGAGAACACTGAAGCTTTCTTT
CDR3: CASSPPRTGNEENTEAFF

V: TRBV30
D: -
J: TRBJ1-6
size: -
DNA: TGTGCCACCGGGCGGGGAAATTCACCCCTCCACTTT
CDR3: CATGRGNSPLHF

V: TRBV11-3
D: -
J: TRBJ2-1
size: -
DNA: TGTGCCAGCAGCGTAGCTGGATCAGGGGTTTACAATGAGCAGTTCTTC
CDR3: CASSVAGSGVYNEQFF

V: TRBV10-3
D: TRBD2
J: TRBJ2-7
size: -
DNA: TGTGCCACCCGGACTAGCGGGAGGCCCTCCTACGAGCAGTACTTC
CDR3: CATRTSGRPSYEQYF

V: TRBV4-3
D: -
J: TRBJ1-1
size: -
DNA: TGCGCCAGCAGCCAAGAGTACGACAGGCCCCCTGAAGCTTTCTTT
CDR3: CASSQEYDRPPEAFF

V: TRBV4-3
D: -
J: TRBJ1-4
size: -
DNA: TGCGCCAGCAGCCAAACCTACCGGGACGTAAAAAAACTGTTTTTT
CDR3: CASSQTYRDVKKLFF

V: TRBV27
D: TRBD2
J: TRBJ2-7
size: -
DNA: TGTGCCAGCAGTTTATTTGGGACTAGGTCTGACGAGCAGTACTTC
CDR3: CASSLFGTRSDEQYF

V: TRBV4-3
D: TRBD1
J: TRBJ2-2
size: -
DNA: TGCGCCAGCAGCCGGGCCCACAGGGGGACCGGGGAGCTGTTTTTT
CDR3: CASSRAHRGTGELFF

V: TRBV7-9
D: -
J: TRBJ1-2
size: -
DNA: TGTGCCAGCAGCTGGACAGCCTCCGGCGGGGGCTACACCTTC
CDR3: CASSWTASGGGYTF

V: TRBV30
D: -
J: TRBJ1-4
size: once
DNA: TGTGCCTACGAGAAAGGAACAGCAACTAATGAAAAACTGTTTTTT
CDR3: CAYEKGTATNEKLFF

V: TRBV28
D: -
J: TRBJ1-2
size: -
DNA: TGTGCCAGCAGTTTTACCGGGTCCCTATTGGGGGGCTACACCTTC
CDR3: CASSFTGSLLGGYTF

V: TRBV7-6
D: -
J: TRBJ1-5
size: -
DNA: TGTGCCAGCAGCTTACGTCGGGGCGGGCAGCCCCAGCATTTT
CDR3: CASSLRRGGQPQHF

V: TRBV27
D: -
J: TRBJ1-5
size: medium-sized
DNA: TGTGCCAGCAGTTTGAATGCGGGTTGGCAGCCCCAGCATTTT
CDR3: CASSLNAGWQPQHF

V: TRBV6-1
D: TRBD1
J: TRBJ2-1
size: -
DNA: TGTGCCAGCAGTGAATGGGGGACAGGGAGCTCCTACAATGAGCAGTTCTTC
CDR3: CASSEWGTGSSYNEQFF

V: TRBV5-1
D: TRBD2
J: TRBJ2-5
size: -
DNA: TGCGCCAGCAGCTTTGGGGGTACGTCTAGCGGGGGCCAAGAGACCCAGTACTTC
CDR3: CASSFGGTSSGGQETQYF

V: TRBV28
D: -
J: TRBJ1-2
size: -
DNA: TGTGCCAGCAGGAAGGGGATCGAGTCCGGCTACACCTTC
CDR3: CASRKGIESGYTF

V: TRBV19
D: -
J: TRBJ2-1
size: few
DNA: TGTGCCAGTAGCACCTCCACACCTCCCAATGAGCAGTTCTTC
CDR3: CASSTSTPPNEQFF

V: TRBV4-1
D: -
J: TRBJ2-3
size: -
DNA: TGCGCCAGCAGCCCCACCGGGCTAGCAGATGATACGCAGTATTTT
CDR3: CASSPTGLADDTQYF

V: TRBV19
D: -
J: TRBJ1-1
size: -
DNA: TGTGCCAGTAGTAAAAGGGGTATGATTGAAGCTTTCTTT
CDR3: CASSKRGMIEAFF